These 12 T cell receptor beta chains were sequenced from one sample in a study of spatial heterogeneity in lung cancer. One entry per CDR3 protein, called by TCRdb with MiXCR from the 5' RACE reads. The table includes about 3,000 distinct CDR3 sequences, 7.5% to 8.5% detected once. The time point: sample taken at primary tumor resection. The source was normal lung tissue next to the tumor, collected at surgery. These receptors came from a male donor with early-stage non-small cell lung cancer.

By sample share, this clonotype is medium-sized. The chain uses TRBV2 and TRBJ2-2; TRBD2 is a possible D gene (6 bases). The CDR3 contains 13 residues. V shed 4 bases and J shed 6 bases, with 9 bases lying between them. Germline V gene data show CDR1 as SNHLY and CDR2 as FYNNEI. The CDR3 nucleotides read TGTGCCAGCAGTGCGGGGGACGCCGGGGAGCTGTTTTTT. Translated: CASSAGDAGELFF.

This clonotype is medium-sized within its sample. The chain couples TRBV5-5 to TRBJ2-7; weak D call: TRBD1 (6 bases). Germline CDR1 is SGHKS and CDR2 is YYEKEE (reference sequence). This CDR3 region has 14 residues. The V end lost 2 bases, the J end lost 3 bases, and 12 bases lay between the germline ends. CDR3 amino acids: CASSFEQGNYEQYF. The CDR3 DNA follows: TGTGCCAGCAGCTTCGAACAGGGAAACTACGAGCAGTACTTC. The full variable domain, rest sourced from reference TRBV5-5 and TRBJ2-7, is DAGVTQSPTHLIKTRGQQVTLRCSPISGHKSVSWYQQVLGQGPQFIFQYYEKEERGRGNFPDRFSARQFPNYSSELNVNALLLGDSALYLCASSFEQGNYEQYFGPGTRLTVT.

The chain couples TRBV5-1 to TRBJ1-1, with D perhaps TRBD1 (5 bases). Germline V gene sequence: CDR1 SGHRS, CDR2 YFSETQ. The CDR3 has 15 residues. The V end lost 3 bases, the J end lost 5 bases, and 17 bases lay between the germline ends. The CDR3 region is CASSSTGAPGTEAFF. In nucleotides, the CDR3 is TGCGCCAGCAGCTCTACCGGGGCCCCTGGAACTGAAGCTTTCTTT.

This clonotype is labeled as medium-sized. This rearrangement joins TRBV7-2 to TRBJ1-6; D gene unclear. The CDR3 covers 14 residues. V dropped 2 bases and J dropped 7 bases, with 9 bases sitting between them. The V gene's germline CDR1 is SGHTA and CDR2 FQGNSA. The CDR3 bases are TGTGCCAGCAGCTTAAACAACCGGAATTCACCCCTCCACTTT. It encodes CASSLNNRNSPLHF.

This clonotype is medium-sized in the sample. The rearrangement links TRBV7-9 to TRBJ2-1; the match to TRBD1 covers 9 bases. Germline V CDR1 and CDR2: SEHNR, FQNEAQ (reference sequence). The CDR3 contains 16 residues. J gave up 0 bases and V 5 bases, and 5 bases lay outside the gene matches. CDR3 amino acids: CASSPGTGSSYNEQFF. The CDR3 nucleotides read TGTGCCAGCAGCCCAGGGACAGGGAGCTCCTACAATGAGCAGTTCTTC.

This clonotype counts as medium-sized (0.01 to 0.1%). V and J are TRBV6-2 or TRBV6-3 and TRBJ1-1, with no clear D. Germline lookup yields CDR1 MNHEY and CDR2 SVGEGT. The V gene lost 6 bases and the J gene lost 10 bases, with 15 bases spanning the gap. CDR3 length equals 12 residues. The CDR3 DNA reads as TGTGCCAGCAGGTCCGGGTCAACGGGAGCTTTCTTT. This translates into CASRSGSTGAFF.

With respect to this clonotype: With a much larger clone just one base away, this may be a read error. The chain employs TRBV11-2 and TRBJ2-5; D is undetermined. The CDR3 consists of 15 residues. V was clipped by 0 bases and J by 5 bases, with 13 bases between them. CDR1 SGHAT and CDR2 FQNNGV come from the germline V gene. This chain's CDR3 is CASSLEGLGPETQYF. DNA of the CDR3: TGTGCCAGCAGCTTAGAAGGTCTTGGTCCGGAGACCCAGTACTTC.

This clonotype is termed medium-sized. The rearrangement joins TRBV5-1 to TRBJ2-3; TRBD1 matches at 7 bases. Trimming at V came to 0 bases and at J to 1 base, leaving 2 bases not matched to a gene. The length of the CDR3 is 15 residues. CDR1 and CDR2 from the germline V gene are SGHRS and YFSETQ. The CDR3 region is CASSLVGGGTDTQYF. CDR3 sequence (DNA): TGCGCCAGCAGCTTGGTAGGGGGCGGCACAGATACGCAGTATTTT. The entire variable domain, with the rest obtained from reference TRBV5-1 and TRBJ2-3, is as follows: KAGVTQTPRYLIKTRGQQVTLSCSPISGHRSVSWYQQTPGQGLQFLFEYFSETQRNKGNFPGRFSGRQFSNSRSEMNVSTLELGDSALYLCASSLVGGGTDTQYFGPGTRLTVL.

This clonotype is labeled medium-sized. V gene TRBV13 combines with J gene TRBJ2-4; 8 nucleotides line up with TRBD1. Per germline, CDR1 PRHDT and CDR2 FYEKMQ (reference sequence). The CDR3 is 16 amino acids. V lost 5 bases to trimming and J lost 4 bases; unmatched junction nucleotides: 10. Written as DNA, the CDR3 is TGTGCCAGCAGCCCAGTGGGGCGGACAGGGAAAAACATTCAGTACTTC. As protein: CASSPVGRTGKNIQYF.

In its sample, this clonotype is medium-sized. The chain carries TRBV6-6 and TRBJ2-7; D unresolved. The length of the CDR3 is 15 residues. With 6 bases removed from V and 0 bases from J, the gap between germline ends came to 15 bases. Germline V gene data show CDR1 as MNHNY and CDR2 as SVGAGI (reference sequence). The DNA of the CDR3 is TGTGCCAGCAGACCAGTTACCCCAGGCTCCTACGAGCAGTACTTC. Translated, it gives CASRPVTPGSYEQYF.

This clonotype was recorded a few times. The chain employs TRBV28 and TRBJ2-7; D is unclear. The CDR3 extends over 13 amino acids. The germline V gene encodes CDR1 MDHEN and CDR2 SYDVKM. V gave up 4 bases and J gave up 2 bases, with 9 bases separating them. The CDR3 here is CASSSGPTYEQYF. In nucleotides, the CDR3 is TGTGCCAGCAGTTCGGGCCCTACCTACGAGCAGTACTTC.

This clonotype counts as medium-sized (0.01 to 0.1%). J is TRBJ2-1 and V is TRBV20-1, with 16 bases fitting TRBD2. Trimming took 2 bases from V and 16 from J; bases not matched to a gene: 8. CDR3 size: 14 residues. Germline CDR1 and CDR2: DFQATT and SNEGSKA (reference sequence). CDR3: CSARSGLAGGPRFF. DNA for the CDR3: TGCAGTGCTAGATCGGGACTAGCGGGAGGGCCCCGCTTCTTC.